The clone carrying this TCR beta chain was counted once. This sample stems from a study of sequential checkpoint blockade in melanoma. Study overall: After both sequences, patients received maintenance nivolumab.

Treatment here: randomized to nivolumab then ipilimumab (arm A) or the reverse (arm B). None of the patients previously received DNA-damaging chemotherapy. J gave up 6 bases and V 6 bases, and 10 bases lay outside the gene matches. Germline-derived CDR1 and CDR2 are MNHEY and SMNVEV (reference sequence). The CDR3 consists of 15 residues. Measured with immunoSEQ multiplex PCR; TCRdb has only the in-frame clones, and not every one. The sample has around 18,000 clones; approximately 58% are singletons. The origin of this receptor is a human donor with melanoma. The material sequenced was CD8+ T cells sorted from blood (inferred from file names), taken from a patient given nivolumab and ipilimumab in sequence. The chain couples TRBV27 to TRBJ2-7, with 11 bases fitting TRBD1. Written as DNA, the CDR3 is TGTGCCAGCAGAGCCGGGACAGGGGGGTTAAGCGAGCAGTACTTC. Translated: CASRAGTGGLSEQYF.